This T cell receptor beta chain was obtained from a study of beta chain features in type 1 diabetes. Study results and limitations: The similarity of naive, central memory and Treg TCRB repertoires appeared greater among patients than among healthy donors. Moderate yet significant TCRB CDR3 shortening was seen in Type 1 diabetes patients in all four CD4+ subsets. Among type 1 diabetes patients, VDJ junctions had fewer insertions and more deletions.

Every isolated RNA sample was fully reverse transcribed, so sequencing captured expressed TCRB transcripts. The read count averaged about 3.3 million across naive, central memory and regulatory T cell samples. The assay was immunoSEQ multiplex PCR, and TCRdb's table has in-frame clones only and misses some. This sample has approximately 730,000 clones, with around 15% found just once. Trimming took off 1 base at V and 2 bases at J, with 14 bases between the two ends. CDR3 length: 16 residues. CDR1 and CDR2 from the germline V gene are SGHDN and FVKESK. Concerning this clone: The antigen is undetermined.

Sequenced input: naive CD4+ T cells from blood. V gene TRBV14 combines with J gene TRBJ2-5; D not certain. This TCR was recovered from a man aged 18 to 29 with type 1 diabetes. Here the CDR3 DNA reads TGTGCCAGCAGCCAAGGCCCCGGCGGACGGCAAGAGACCCAGTACTTC. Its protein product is CASSQGPGGRQETQYF.